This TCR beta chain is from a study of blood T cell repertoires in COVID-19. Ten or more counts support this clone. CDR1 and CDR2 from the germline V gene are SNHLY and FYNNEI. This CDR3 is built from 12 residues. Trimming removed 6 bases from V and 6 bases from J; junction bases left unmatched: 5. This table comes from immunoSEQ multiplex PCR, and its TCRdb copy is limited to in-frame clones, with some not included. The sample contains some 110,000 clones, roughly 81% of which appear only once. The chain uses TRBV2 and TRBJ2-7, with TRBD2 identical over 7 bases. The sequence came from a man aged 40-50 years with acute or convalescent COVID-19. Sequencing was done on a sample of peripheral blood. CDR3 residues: CASRGDYPEQYF. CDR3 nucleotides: TGTGCCAGCAGAGGGGACTATCCCGAGCAGTACTTC.